The T cell receptor beta chain under discussion was sequenced for a study of T cells in Graves' hyperthyroidism and ophthalmopathy. Study results and limitations: Most thyroid-expanded clonotypes above 0.001 were also found in blood.

RNA transcripts were the template for amplifying TCR beta CDR3 regions. An initial round of RT-PCR targeting the TCR CDR3 relied on the HTBI primer set. TCRdb re-called the multiplex PCR reads through MiXCR, storing one row per CDR3 protein. The table has more than 500,000 distinct CDR3 sequences, about 45% seen once; the top ten hold 44%. Note on this clonotype: Its specificity is not known.

The receptor comes from an adult woman with Graves' disease, either hyperthyroidism or ophthalmopathy (not recorded which). The sample consisted of peripheral blood or thyroid tissue (not recorded which).

The CDR3: CASSLDSNSNQPQYF. In nucleotides, the CDR3 is TGTGCCAGCAGCCTAGACAGCAATAGCAATCAGCCCCAGTACTTC. The chain couples TRBV7-2 to TRBJ2-5; D is possibly TRBD1 (5 bases). This CDR3 is 15 amino acids long. V was trimmed by 5 bases and J by 9 bases, leaving 22 bases between them. Germline values: CDR1 SGHTA, CDR2 FQGNSA.